This TCR beta chain came from a study of graft-versus-host responses after intestinal transplantation. Looking at the study overall: Multivisceral, liver-intestinal, or isolated intestinal transplants were performed in recipients. Every transplant recipient was induced with anti-thymocyte globulin, then maintained on tacrolimus and steroids for around 3 years. Study-level points and caveats: Investigators detected GvH clones in recipient marrow, with some emerging earlier in ileum or blood.

Produced via immunoSEQ multiplex PCR; TCRdb's table is partial and in-frame only. The sample lists about 130,000 clones, around 94% occurring once. As to this clone: The antigen remains unidentified.

V trimming: 0 bases; J trimming: 6 bases; junction bases outside the gene matches: 3. Germline CDR1 is SGHRS and CDR2 is YFSETQ. This CDR3 comprises 14 residues. The source material was unstimulated CD4+ T cells sorted from spleen or lymph node cells, sampled before intestinal transplant. This rearrangement joins TRBV5-1 to TRBJ1-2; 9 bases are shared with TRBD1. This receptor was identified in a human donor who received an intestinal transplant. CDR3 in amino acids: CASSLDTGGNGYTF. DNA for the CDR3: TGCGCCAGCAGCTTGGATACAGGGGGCAATGGCTACACCTTC.